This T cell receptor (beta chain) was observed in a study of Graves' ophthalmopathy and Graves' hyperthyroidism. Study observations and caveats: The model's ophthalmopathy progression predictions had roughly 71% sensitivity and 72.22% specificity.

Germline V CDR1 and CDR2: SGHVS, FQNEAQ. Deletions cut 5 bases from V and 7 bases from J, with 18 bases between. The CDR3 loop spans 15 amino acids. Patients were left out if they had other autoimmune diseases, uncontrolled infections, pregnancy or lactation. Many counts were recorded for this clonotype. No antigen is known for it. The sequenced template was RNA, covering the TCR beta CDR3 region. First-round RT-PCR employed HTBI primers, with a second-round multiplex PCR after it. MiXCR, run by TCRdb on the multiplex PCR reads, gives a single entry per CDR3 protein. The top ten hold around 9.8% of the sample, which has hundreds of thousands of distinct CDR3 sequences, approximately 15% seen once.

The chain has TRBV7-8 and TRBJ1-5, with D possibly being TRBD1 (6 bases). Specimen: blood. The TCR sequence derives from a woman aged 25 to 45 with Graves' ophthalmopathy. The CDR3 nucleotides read TGTGCCAGCAGCCTAAAGACAGGCTCGCTCCAGCCCCAGCATTTT. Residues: CASSLKTGSLQPQHF.